This T cell receptor beta chain was found in a study of technical replicates of blood from a few donors. This CDR3 contains 15 residues. Germline V lookup: CDR1 MGHRA, CDR2 YSYEKL. V gave up 1 base and J gave up 0 bases; unmatched junction bases: 2. This table comes from immunoSEQ multiplex PCR, and its TCRdb copy is limited to in-frame clones, with some not included. The top ten clones hold 0.3% to 0.35% of a sample with more than 90,000 clones, 85% to 95% of them seen once. This receptor was identified in a human donor in good health. V usage is TRBV4-1 and J usage is TRBJ1-1; TRBD1 agrees at 7 bases. The source material was T cells isolated from PBMCs. The CDR3: CASSQVQGLNTEAFF. For the CDR3, the DNA is TGCGCCAGCAGCCAAGTACAGGGGTTGAACACTGAAGCTTTCTTT.